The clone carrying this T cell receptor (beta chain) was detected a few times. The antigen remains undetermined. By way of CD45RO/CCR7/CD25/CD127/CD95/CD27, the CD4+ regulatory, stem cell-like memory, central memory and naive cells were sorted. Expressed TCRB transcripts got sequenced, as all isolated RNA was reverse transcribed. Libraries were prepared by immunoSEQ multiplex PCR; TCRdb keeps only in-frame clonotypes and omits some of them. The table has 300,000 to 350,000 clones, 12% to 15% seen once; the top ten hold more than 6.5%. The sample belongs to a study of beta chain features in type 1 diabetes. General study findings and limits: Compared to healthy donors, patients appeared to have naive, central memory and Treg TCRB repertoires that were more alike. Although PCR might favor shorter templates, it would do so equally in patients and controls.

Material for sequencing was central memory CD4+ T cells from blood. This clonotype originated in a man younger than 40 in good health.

The CDR3 spells CSAYLRQGLGGTEAFF. In nucleotides, the CDR3 is TGCAGCGCTTATCTCCGACAGGGGCTGGGTGGCACTGAAGCTTTCTTT. This chain connects TRBV29-1 to TRBJ1-1, with 8 bases aligning to TRBD1. The CDR3 extends over 16 amino acids. Germline V CDR1 and CDR2: SQVTM, ANQGSEA. With V trimmed by 7 bases and J by 4 bases, 17 bases remained unmatched.